This entry lists 27 T cell receptor beta chains sequenced from one sample in a study of blood T cell repertoires in COVID-19. The data were produced by immunoSEQ multiplex PCR, yet TCRdb's version contains in-frame clones alone and is incomplete. The table shows about 370,000 clones, with around 89% occurring only once. Sequenced material: PBMCs or T cells enriched from blood (not recorded which). Source of these receptors: a young man who had recovered from COVID-19.

V is TRBV5-1 and J is TRBJ2-1, with a weak D call TRBD2 (6 bases). Germline assignment: CDR1 SGHRS and CDR2 YFSETQ. V was trimmed by 1 base and J by 1 base, leaving 15 bases between them. The CDR3 has 17 amino acids. CDR3 nucleotides: TGCGCCAGCAGCTTGTCCCTAGCGAGACTATCCTACAATGAGCAGTTCTTC. It yields the protein CASSLSLARLSYNEQFF.

This sequence joins TRBV5-1 and TRBJ1-4, with 12 bases lining up with TRBD1. V lost 7 bases, J lost 7 bases, and 5 bases stayed unmatched. CDR3 length equals 14 residues. CDR1 and CDR2 (germline): SGHRS, YFSETQ. This CDR3 is CASGTGGGSEKLFF. Written as DNA, the CDR3 is TGCGCCAGCGGGACAGGGGGCGGGAGTGAAAAACTGTTTTTT.

The chain has TRBV9 and TRBJ1-5; weak D call: TRBD1 (6 bases). The CDR3 extends over 15 amino acids. Between the trimmed V and J ends, which lost 3 bases and 9 bases, there was a span of 19 bases. CDR1 is SGDLS, CDR2 YYNGEE, per germline. The CDR3 coding sequence is TGTGCCAGCAGCGCAGGAGCACGGGAGGGGGGGCCCCAGCATTTT. Translation gives CASSAGAREGGPQHF.

The rearrangement links TRBV19 to TRBJ1-5; 12 nucleotides match TRBD1. CDR3 length: 18 residues. J lost 2 bases, V lost 7 bases, and 12 bases had no gene match. Germline V gene sequence: CDR1 LNHDA, CDR2 SQIVND (reference sequence). CDR3 protein: CASTPGQGATYGNQPQHF. In DNA, the CDR3 is TGTGCCAGTACCCCGGGACAGGGGGCGACCTATGGCAATCAGCCCCAGCATTTT.

This chain connects TRBV9 to TRBJ1-1; a weak D match, TRBD1 (6 bases). Germline values: CDR1 SGDLS, CDR2 YYNGEE. Trimming shortened V by 4 bases and J by 4 bases, and 14 bases separated the two germline ends. The CDR3 is 14 residues long. The CDR3 DNA reads TGTGCCAGCAGCCCGTACGGGGGGCCCACTGAAGCTTTCTTT. Residues: CASSPYGGPTEAFF.

The V and J genes are TRBV5-1 and TRBJ1-1; D might be TRBD1 (5 bases). The CDR3 sequence is 14 residues long. Germline assignment: CDR1 SGHRS and CDR2 YFSETQ. The V end was cut by 7 bases, the J end by 9 bases, with 22 bases between. This CDR3 reads CASGMLGQGVQAFF. The CDR3 DNA reads as TGCGCCAGCGGGATGTTGGGGCAGGGTGTTCAAGCTTTCTTT.

The gene calls are TRBV2 and TRBJ2-7, with unresolved D. The V end was cut by 6 bases, the J end by 3 bases, with 3 bases between. The CDR3 consists of 10 residues. Germline-derived CDR1 and CDR2 are SNHLY and FYNNEI. As DNA, the CDR3 is TGTGCCAGCAGCCTCTACGAGCAGTACTTC. Amino acid sequence: CASSLYEQYF.

This rearrangement joins TRBV5-5 to TRBJ2-5; possible D gene TRBD2, 5 bases. CDR3 length: 14 residues. Germline V CDR1 and CDR2: SGHKS, YYEKEE (reference sequence). The germline V and J ends were trimmed by 3 bases and 2 bases, with 11 bases remaining between them. CDR3 loop: CASSSHGVQETQYF. The CDR3 DNA reads TGTGCCAGCAGCTCACACGGGGTACAAGAGACCCAGTACTTC. Full variable domain (rest looked up from reference TRBV5-5 and TRBJ2-5): DAGVTQSPTHLIKTRGQQVTLRCSPISGHKSVSWYQQVLGQGPQFIFQYYEKEERGRGNFPDRFSARQFPNYSSELNVNALLLGDSALYLCASSSHGVQETQYFGPGTRLLVL.

This chain links TRBV27 with TRBJ2-1; 9 bases line up with TRBD2. Germline CDR1 reads MNHEY; CDR2 reads SMNVEV (reference sequence). This CDR3 region has 19 residues. V shed 2 bases and J 6 bases; nucleotides not matched to a gene: 17. The CDR3 DNA sequence: TGTGCCAGCAGTTTAGGGTTTGGGGCTAGCGGGGAAGATTCCAATGAGCAGTTCTTC. Translation: CASSLGFGASGEDSNEQFF.

The V and J genes are TRBV13 and TRBJ2-7, with 12 positions matching TRBD2. The CDR3 has 17 residues. J was trimmed by 4 bases and V by 3 bases; bases with no gene match: 10. CDR1 is PRHDT, CDR2 FYEKMQ, per germline (reference sequence). Here the CDR3 DNA reads TGTGCCAGCAGCTTGGAGACTAGCGGGAGAGAAGGGTACGAGCAGTACTTC. It specifies CASSLETSGREGYEQYF.

The rearrangement links TRBV3-1 (or the pseudogene TRBV3-2) to TRBJ2-3; D not certain. CDR3 length equals 15 residues. From germline, CDR1 is LGHDT and CDR2 YNNKEL (reference sequence). Trimming took 0 bases from V and 2 from J, leaving 9 bases between them. The CDR3 protein is CASSQDGSHTDTQYF. The CDR3, as DNA: TGTGCCAGCAGCCAAGACGGGTCTCACACAGATACGCAGTATTTT.

This clone was found once. This sequence joins TRBV12-3 or TRBV12-4 and TRBJ1-2, with D possibly being TRBD1 (5 bases). Trimming removed 5 bases from V and 8 bases from J, with 12 bases in between. The CDR3 consists of 12 residues. This chain's CDR3 is CASSREGLGYTF. CDR3 bases: TGTGCCAGCAGTAGGGAGGGGTTGGGCTACACCTTC.

In DNA, the CDR3 is TGCGCCAGCAGTCGGGAGCTAGCCAACCGAGATACGCAGTATTTT. Protein: CASSRELANRDTQYF. The V gene is TRBV10-1, the J gene TRBJ2-3; a weak D match, TRBD2 (6 bases). Germline V gene sequence: CDR1 WNHNN, CDR2 SYGVQD (reference sequence). The CDR3 runs to 15 residues. The V end lost 5 bases, the J end lost 5 bases, and 17 bases lay between the germline ends.

V gene TRBV7-2 combines with J gene TRBJ1-5; no firm D call. Germline CDR1 and CDR2: SGHTA and FQGNSA. This CDR3 region has 12 residues. Trimming stripped 5 bases from V and 5 bases from J, with 7 bases between. DNA for the CDR3: TGTGCCAGCAGCCTCCCTCATCAGCCCCAGCATTTT. Amino acids: CASSLPHQPQHF.

The table lists this clone with a count of one. This sequence joins TRBV4-2 and TRBJ2-1; no reliable D call. In germline, CDR1 is LGHNA, CDR2 YNFKEQ. V dropped 0 bases and J dropped 1 base, with 7 bases sitting between them. The CDR3 loop spans 15 amino acids. The CDR3 here is CASSQERQSYNEQFF. In nucleotides, the CDR3 is TGTGCCAGCAGCCAAGAAAGACAATCCTACAATGAGCAGTTCTTC.

The rearrangement links TRBV12-5 to TRBJ2-3; TRBD2 matches at 9 bases. V dropped 7 bases and J dropped 5; count of bases not matched to a gene: 10. The CDR3 sequence is 15 residues long. CDR1 is LGHNT, CDR2 FRNRAP, per germline. As DNA, the CDR3 is TGTGCTAGTGCTGTTAGCGGGAGACGAGGAGATACGCAGTATTTT. This encodes CASAVSGRRGDTQYF. The full variable domain, with the rest looked up from reference TRBV12-5 and TRBJ2-3, is DARVTQTPRHKVTEMGQEVTMRCQPILGHNTVFWYRQTMMQGLELLAYFRNRAPLDDSGMPKDRFSAEMPDATLATLKIQPSEPRDSAVYFCASAVSGRRGDTQYFGPGTRLTVL.

This clone was picked up a small number of times. The chain couples TRBV7-2 to TRBJ2-5; TRBD1 is a possible D gene (5 bases). The CDR3 length is 16 residues. From germline, CDR1 is SGHTA and CDR2 FQGNSA. V dropped 1 base and J dropped 0 bases, with 12 bases sitting between them. For the CDR3, the DNA is TGTGCCAGCAGCTTAGTTGGGGCGCAGTACCAAGAGACCCAGTACTTC. Translating gives CASSLVGAQYQETQYF.

The chain uses TRBV28 and TRBJ1-2, with a possible D match to TRBD1 (5 bases). V was pared by 6 bases and J by 3 bases, with 14 bases between. There are 14 residues in the CDR3. Germline V gives CDR1 MDHEN, CDR2 SYDVKM. Here the CDR3 DNA reads TGTGCCAGCAGCCCCGACAGATACTACTATGGCTACACCTTC. The encoded protein is CASSPDRYYYGYTF.

The rearrangement joins TRBV6-1 to TRBJ1-2; D is ambiguous. Per germline, CDR1 MNHNS and CDR2 SASEGT. The CDR3 runs to 14 residues. V dropped 3 bases and J dropped 9 bases, with 17 bases sitting between them. As DNA, the CDR3 is TGTGCCAGCAGTGATTATCAGGCCGTTTTGAGCTACACCTTC. It specifies CASSDYQAVLSYTF.

The chain has TRBV27 and TRBJ1-1; 7 bases agree with TRBD1. The CDR3 sequence is 14 residues long. Germline CDR1 and CDR2: MNHEY and SMNVEV (reference sequence). Losses at the gene ends were 7 bases for V and 3 bases for J; bases not matched to a gene: 8. CDR3 sequence reads: CASIATGPHTEAFF. CDR3 nucleotides: TGTGCCAGCATAGCGACAGGGCCTCACACTGAAGCTTTCTTT.

The chain recombines TRBV3-1 (or the pseudogene TRBV3-2) with TRBJ1-1; D is unresolved. CDR3 length: 12 amino acids. Germline V CDR1 and CDR2: LGHDT, YNNKEL (reference sequence). V was trimmed by 0 bases and J by 4 bases, leaving 3 bases between them. The CDR3 DNA reads as TGTGCCAGCAGCCAAGACGGCACTGAAGCTTTCTTT. This codes for CASSQDGTEAFF.

This clone was detected once. This chain links TRBV2 with TRBJ1-4; tentatively, D is TRBD1 (6 bases). V dropped 9 bases and J dropped 7 bases, with 18 bases sitting between them. Looked up from germline, CDR1 is SNHLY and CDR2 is FYNNEI. CDR3 size: 14 residues. The CDR3 bases are TGTGCCAGTTCCTTTGGGGGCCCGGGTGAAAAACTGTTTTTT. This codes for CASSFGGPGEKLFF.

The chain carries TRBV6-2 or TRBV6-3 and TRBJ1-3, with a tentative D call TRBD1 (5 bases). Germline CDR1 reads MNHEY; CDR2 reads SVGEGT. There are 18 residues in the CDR3. V was shortened by 3 bases and J by 2 bases, with 20 bases between the two germline ends. The CDR3 loop is CASSYSLTVKIPGNTIYF. For the CDR3, the DNA is TGTGCCAGCAGTTATTCCTTGACAGTGAAGATCCCTGGAAACACCATATATTTT.

The CDR3 DNA reads as TGTGCCAGTAGTATAGATCGGACTAGTCATTCAGATACGCAGTATTTT. Amino acid sequence: CASSIDRTSHSDTQYF. V and J are TRBV19 and TRBJ2-3, with 7 nucleotides matching TRBD2. CDR3 length equals 16 residues. J lost 4 bases, V lost 0 bases, and 7 bases had no gene match. In germline, CDR1 is LNHDA, CDR2 SQIVND (reference sequence). Full variable domain (remainder filled in from reference TRBV19 and TRBJ2-3): DGGITQSPKYLFRKEGQNVTLSCEQNLNHDAMYWYRQDPGQGLRLIYYSQIVNDFQKGDIAEGYSVSREKKESFPLTVTSAQKNPTAFYLCASSIDRTSHSDTQYFGPGTRLTVL.

This clone was picked up one time. The chain uses TRBV5-1 and TRBJ1-4, with 10 bases lining up with TRBD1. After removal of 4 bases from V and 7 bases from J, the junction contained 4 bases not matched to a gene. Germline CDR1 SGHRS, CDR2 YFSETQ. The CDR3 covers 14 residues. In DNA form, the CDR3 reads TGCGCCAGCAGCACCGGGACAGGGGTTGAAAAACTGTTTTTT. Its translation is CASSTGTGVEKLFF.

The CDR3 sequence: CATMDRPGDGYTF. Written as DNA, the CDR3 is TGTGCCACCATGGACCGGCCCGGGGATGGCTACACCTTC. The V and J genes are TRBV27 and TRBJ1-2; D unclear. The CDR3 runs 13 residues. Germline CDR1 is MNHEY and CDR2 is SMNVEV (reference sequence). Trimming removed 10 bases from V and 6 bases from J, with 18 bases in between.

This clone has a single count. The J gene is TRBJ2-1, the V gene TRBV2; D is perhaps TRBD1 (5 bases). This CDR3 comprises 11 residues. V was shortened by 7 bases and J by 4 bases, with 5 bases between the two germline ends. Per the germline V gene, CDR1 is SNHLY and CDR2 is FYNNEI. CDR3 coding DNA: TGTGCCAGCAAGGGGTACAATGAGCAGTTCTTC. Translated: CASKGYNEQFF.